These 8 T cell receptor beta chains originate from one sample sequenced in a study of blood T cell repertoires in COVID-19. Using immunoSEQ multiplex PCR, the repertoire was profiled, and TCRdb retains in-frame clones only, with some absent. The data contain approximately 130,000 clones, about 83% of them singletons. Sequenced material: peripheral blood. These TCRs come from a human donor in a cohort sampled during active COVID-19.

The rearrangement links TRBV18 to TRBJ2-7; 11 bases fit TRBD2. CDR3 size: 16 residues. Germline CDR1 reads KGHSH; CDR2 reads LQKENI. V was clipped by 1 base and J by 2 bases; unmatched bases: 4. The CDR3 loop is CASSPRGTSGTYEQYF. CDR3 sequence (DNA): TGTGCCAGCTCACCACGGGGGACTAGCGGAACCTACGAGCAGTACTTC.

The count of this clone is one. The rearrangement links TRBV5-1 to TRBJ1-1; D perhaps matches TRBD1 (6 bases). V was clipped by 0 bases and J by 1 base, with 10 bases between them. In germline, CDR1 is SGHRS, CDR2 YFSETQ. The CDR3 is 15 amino acids. This CDR3 is CASSLGTATNTEAFF. DNA of the CDR3: TGCGCCAGCAGCTTGGGGACAGCAACGAACACTGAAGCTTTCTTT.

V and J are TRBV9 and TRBJ2-1; possibly TRBD2 for D (5 bases). V was clipped by 4 bases and J by 5 bases, with 10 bases between them. This CDR3 is built from 13 residues. Germline loops: CDR1 SGDLS, CDR2 YYNGEE. This chain's CDR3 is CASSPTRNNEQFF. DNA of the CDR3: TGTGCCAGCAGCCCAACTAGAAACAATGAGCAGTTCTTC.

The chain employs TRBV10-3 and TRBJ2-3, with D maybe TRBD2 (5 bases). Germline V gene sequence: CDR1 ENHRY, CDR2 SYGVKD. The length of the CDR3 is 16 residues. Trimming removed 0 bases at V and 4 bases at J, with 14 bases between. The CDR3 DNA is TGTGCCATCAGTGAGTCGTCAATCACCGGGGCAGATACGCAGTATTTT. It specifies CAISESSITGADTQYF.

The chain employs TRBV16 and TRBJ2-7; 10 positions match TRBD1. The germline V gene encodes CDR1 KGHSY and CDR2 FQNENV. Trimming at V came to 4 bases and at J to 4 bases, leaving 4 bases not matched to a gene. The CDR3 extends over 14 amino acids. As DNA, the CDR3 is TGTGCCAGCAGCCTAGACAGGGGGCGATACGAGCAGTACTTC. Protein product: CASSLDRGRYEQYF. The full variable domain, rest sourced from reference TRBV16 and TRBJ2-7, is GEEVAQTPKHLVRGEGQKAKLYCAPIKGHSYVFWYQQVLKNEFKFLISFQNENVFDETGMPKERFSAKCLPNSPCSLEIQATKLEDSAVYFCASSLDRGRYEQYFGPGTRLTVT.

DNA of the CDR3: TGCGCCAGCACTGACCCTAGGTATTCTGGAAACACCATATATTTT. This sequence encodes CASTDPRYSGNTIYF. The chain joins TRBV4-1 to TRBJ1-3; D gene unclear. V lost 7 bases, J lost 1 base, and 14 bases lay in between. The CDR3 consists of 15 residues. Germline V gene data show CDR1 as MGHRA and CDR2 as YSYEKL.

The chain joins TRBV29-1 to TRBJ2-7; 8 bases map to TRBD1. Germline V lookup: CDR1 SQVTM, CDR2 ANQGSEA. There are 15 residues in the CDR3. V lost 4 bases and J lost 6; bases outside the gene matches: 14. The CDR3 region is CSVGGGLGQGSEQYF. CDR3 sequence (DNA): TGCAGCGTTGGTGGGGGACTCGGACAGGGTAGCGAGCAGTACTTC.

This clone was picked up one time. V usage is TRBV30 and J usage is TRBJ2-1, with 7 positions matching TRBD2. CDR1 is GTSNPN and CDR2 is SVGIG in the germline V gene (reference sequence). J gave up 4 bases and V 1 base, and 4 bases lay outside the gene matches. The CDR3 loop spans 14 amino acids. In DNA, the CDR3 is TGTGCCTGGAGTGCACTAGCGAATTACAATGAGCAGTTCTTC. Protein: CAWSALANYNEQFF.